The present TCR beta chain was sequenced within a study of CD4 T cells in relation to SARS-CoV-2 and coronaviruses. V lost 2 bases, J lost 4 bases, and 8 bases lay in between. The CDR3 runs to 13 residues. The germline CDR1 and CDR2 sequences are SNHLY and FYNNEI. Unexposed donor CD4+ T cells date from about 2011-2019, before the COVID-19 pandemic. After about ten days of culture, CD4+ T cells were isolated. The data were produced by immunoSEQ multiplex PCR, yet TCRdb's version contains in-frame clones alone and is incomplete. Among 25,000 to 30,000 clones listed, 60% to 80% were seen once. Findings and limits, study-wide: No crossreactivity against non-spike viral proteins was tested here.

A remark on this clone: Its antigen is currently unknown.

This TCR derives from a human donor in good health. The V gene is TRBV2, the J gene TRBJ1-1, with unresolved D. The specimen was CD4+ T cells from PBMCs, cultured in vitro. For the CDR3, the DNA is TGTGCCAGCAGTGAAATCCGGTCCACTGAAGCTTTCTTT. This codes for CASSEIRSTEAFF. The full variable domain, completed using reference TRBV2 and TRBJ1-1, is EPEVTQTPSHQVTQMGQEVILRCVPISNHLYFYWYRQILGQKVEFLVSFYNNEISEKSEIFDDQFSVERPDGSNFTLKIRSTKLEDSAMYFCASSEIRSTEAFFGQGTRLTVV.